Following are 14 T cell receptor beta chains from one sample sequenced in a study of blood T cell repertoires in COVID-19. Measured with immunoSEQ multiplex PCR; TCRdb has only the in-frame clones, and not every one. The sample yields approximately 260,000 clones, more than 70% seen once. Specimen: peripheral blood. These receptors originate from a woman aged 40 to 50 who had recovered from COVID-19.

The chain has TRBV7-2 and TRBJ1-6, with 7 bases aligning to TRBD1. V shed 1 base and J 7 bases; nucleotides not matched to a gene: 4. The CDR3 runs to 15 residues. Germline V lookup: CDR1 SGHTA, CDR2 FQGNSA. In DNA form, the CDR3 reads TGTGCCAGCAGCTTAGACTCAGGGGGGAATTCACCCCTCCACTTT. Protein product: CASSLDSGGNSPLHF. Full variable domain (outside the CDR3, taken from reference TRBV7-2 and TRBJ1-6): GAGVSQSPSNKVTEKGKDVELRCDPISGHTALYWYRQSLGQGLEFLIYFQGNSAPDKSGLPSDRFSAERTGGSVSTLTIQRTQQEDSAVYLCASSLDSGGNSPLHFGNGTRLTVT.

The gene calls are TRBV11-2 and TRBJ2-7, with D possibly TRBD1 on 6 matching bases. This CDR3 has 14 amino acids. Germline CDR1 is SGHAT and CDR2 is FQNNGV. The V end lost 5 bases, the J end lost 3 bases, and 14 bases lay between the germline ends. This CDR3 is CASSLRQDFYEQYF. Here the CDR3 DNA reads TGTGCCAGCAGCCTCAGACAGGACTTCTACGAGCAGTACTTC.

The chain combines TRBV4-3 with TRBJ2-2; D is unclear. Trimming removed 0 bases from V and 2 bases from J, with 10 bases in between. Germline V CDR1 and CDR2: LGHNA, YSLEER. The CDR3 contains 16 residues. CDR3 nucleotide sequence: TGCGCCAGCAGCCAAGATTCTTCTAAAAACACCGGGGAGCTGTTTTTT. It translates to CASSQDSSKNTGELFF.

J is TRBJ1-6 and V is TRBV7-2; TRBD1 might be the D (5 bases). The CDR3 totals 15 residues. Deletions cut 4 bases from V and 2 bases from J, with 9 bases between. Germline V lookup: CDR1 SGHTA, CDR2 FQGNSA. The CDR3 bases are TGTGCCAGCAGCTCACCGGACACCTATAATTCACCCCTCCACTTT. Translation gives CASSSPDTYNSPLHF.

This rearrangement joins TRBV5-1 to TRBJ2-7, with 9 bases matching TRBD1. Germline loops: CDR1 SGHRS, CDR2 YFSETQ. Germline trimming cut 4 bases from V and 6 bases from J; bases unmatched to any gene: 8. The CDR3 loop spans 14 amino acids. The CDR3 sequence: CASSPPGQGGEQYF. CDR3 in DNA: TGCGCCAGCAGCCCGCCGGGACAGGGAGGCGAGCAGTACTTC.

This clone appeared once. The J gene is TRBJ1-5, the V gene TRBV7-2; TRBD1 is a possible D gene (6 bases). The CDR3 runs to 16 residues. From germline, CDR1 is SGHTA and CDR2 FQGNSA. The ends were cut back, 1 base at V and 1 base at J, with 11 bases in the middle. CDR3 DNA sequence: TGTGCCAGCAGCTTAGTCGGGGGGGCCAGCAATCAGCCCCAGCATTTT. Amino acids: CASSLVGGASNQPQHF.

This clone was counted a few times. This chain joins TRBV5-1 and TRBJ1-4; D uncertain. There are 12 residues in the CDR3. The V gene lost 5 bases and the J gene lost 6 bases, with 8 bases spanning the gap. Per germline, CDR1 SGHRS and CDR2 YFSETQ. DNA for the CDR3: TGCGCCAGCAGAGGAGTTGATGAAAAACTGTTTTTT. Encoded protein: CASRGVDEKLFF. The whole variable domain, remainder taken from reference TRBV5-1 and TRBJ1-4, is KAGVTQTPRYLIKTRGQQVTLSCSPISGHRSVSWYQQTPGQGLQFLFEYFSETQRNKGNFPGRFSGRQFSNSRSEMNVSTLELGDSALYLCASRGVDEKLFFGSGTQLSVL.

This chain connects TRBV11-2 to TRBJ1-2; the match to TRBD1 covers 10 bases. Unmatched junction bases numbered 10, after V lost 5 bases and J lost 4 bases. The V gene's germline CDR1 is SGHAT and CDR2 FQNNGV. This CDR3 comprises 16 residues. The CDR3 region is CASSDLGQGGSYGYTF. CDR3 bases: TGTGCCAGCAGCGACCTCGGACAGGGGGGCAGCTATGGCTACACCTTC.

J is TRBJ2-2 and V is TRBV4-1; 7 bases are shared with TRBD1. The germline gives CDR1 MGHRA, CDR2 YSYEKL. This CDR3 has 15 residues. V was pared by 6 bases and J by 0 bases, with 4 bases of the junction left unmatched. This chain's CDR3 is CASRPGTANTGELFF. Here the CDR3 DNA reads TGCGCCAGCAGGCCCGGGACAGCGAACACCGGGGAGCTGTTTTTT.

The chain combines TRBV9 with TRBJ2-1; no firm D call. Germline V gene sequence: CDR1 SGDLS, CDR2 YYNGEE. Trimming took off 0 bases at V and 10 bases at J, with 17 bases between the two ends. The CDR3 sequence is 15 residues long. The CDR3 nucleotides read TGTGCCAGCAGCGTAGGGCCCCCTCCCAGTAGCGAGCAGTTCTTC. It specifies CASSVGPPPSSEQFF.

The V and J genes are TRBV10-3 and TRBJ2-1; TRBD2 agrees at 11 bases. Germline lookup yields CDR1 ENHRY and CDR2 SYGVKD. V was clipped by 0 bases and J by 3 bases; unmatched bases: 7. CDR3 length: 18 residues. The CDR3 sequence is CAISESNSGLAVYNEQFF. The CDR3 bases are TGTGCCATCAGTGAGTCTAATTCGGGACTAGCGGTCTACAATGAGCAGTTCTTC.

V is TRBV5-1 and J is TRBJ2-6, with D unresolved. Trimming left V 0 bases short and J 2 bases short, with 6 bases between. Per germline, CDR1 SGHRS and CDR2 YFSETQ. This CDR3 has 15 amino acids. In nucleotides, the CDR3 is TGCGCCAGCAGCTTGGACAGAGCTGGGGCCAACGTCCTGACTTTC. Amino acids: CASSLDRAGANVLTF.

V and J are TRBV19 and TRBJ1-2, with 8 bases lining up with TRBD1. The CDR3 has 15 residues. The germline gives CDR1 LNHDA, CDR2 SQIVND (reference sequence). V dropped 3 bases and J dropped 4; count of bases not matched to a gene: 7. The CDR3 is CASSIRTGPSYGYTF. The DNA of the CDR3 is TGTGCCAGTAGTATCAGGACAGGGCCCTCCTATGGCTACACCTTC.

V gene TRBV19 combines with J gene TRBJ2-3, with 10 positions matching TRBD1. The V segment lost 3 bases and the J segment 5 bases; nucleotides outside the gene matches: 5. CDR1 and CDR2 from the germline V gene are LNHDA and SQIVND (reference sequence). The CDR3 length is 15 residues. CDR3 coding DNA: TGTGCCAGTAGTATTCGACAGGGGGCGCAAGATACGCAGTATTTT. Its translation: CASSIRQGAQDTQYF.